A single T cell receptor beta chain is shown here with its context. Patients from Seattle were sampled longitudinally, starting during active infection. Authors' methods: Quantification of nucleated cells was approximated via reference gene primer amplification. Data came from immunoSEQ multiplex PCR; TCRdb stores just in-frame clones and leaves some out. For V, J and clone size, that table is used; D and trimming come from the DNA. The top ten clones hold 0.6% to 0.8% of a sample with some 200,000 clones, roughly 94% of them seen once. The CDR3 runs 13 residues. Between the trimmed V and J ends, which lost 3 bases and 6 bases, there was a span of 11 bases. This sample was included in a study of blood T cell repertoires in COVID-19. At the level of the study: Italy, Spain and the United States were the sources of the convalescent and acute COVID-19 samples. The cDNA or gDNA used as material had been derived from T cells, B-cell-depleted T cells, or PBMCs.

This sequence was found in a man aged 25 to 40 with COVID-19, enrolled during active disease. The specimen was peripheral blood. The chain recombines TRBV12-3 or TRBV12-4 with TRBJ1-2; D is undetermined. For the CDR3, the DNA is TGTGCCAGCAGTTTCGTAGGGAGAAATGGCTACACCTTC. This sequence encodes CASSFVGRNGYTF.